The present TCR beta chain was sequenced within a study of T cell responses to AZD1222 COVID-19 vaccine. For the study at large: Second-dose recipients at about 4 or about 12 weeks were treated as one pooled group. Study conclusions and caveats: Clonal diversity was possibly underestimated, and white British individuals and females predominated among donors. Regions 160-218 and 743-854 dominated among vaccine-associated CD4 TCRs spanning spike. Without day 14 samples, only post-peak T cell repertoires were studied.

The data were produced by immunoSEQ multiplex PCR, yet TCRdb's version contains in-frame clones alone and is incomplete. The sample consists of over 100,000 clones, roughly 93% of them appearing once. The germline CDR1 and CDR2 sequences are SQVTM and ANQGSEA. This CDR3 spans 12 amino acids. Trimming removed 7 bases from V and 4 bases from J; junction bases left unmatched: 5. As for this clone: Its antigen is not known.

The specimen comprised peripheral blood, sampled on day 0 of AZD1222 vaccination. The sequence derives from an adult in good health. The chain combines TRBV29-1 with TRBJ1-1, with 8 bases identical to TRBD1. Written as DNA, the CDR3 is TGCAGCGCAGGGGGCTGGGGCACTGAAGCTTTCTTT. Translating it yields CSAGGWGTEAFF.